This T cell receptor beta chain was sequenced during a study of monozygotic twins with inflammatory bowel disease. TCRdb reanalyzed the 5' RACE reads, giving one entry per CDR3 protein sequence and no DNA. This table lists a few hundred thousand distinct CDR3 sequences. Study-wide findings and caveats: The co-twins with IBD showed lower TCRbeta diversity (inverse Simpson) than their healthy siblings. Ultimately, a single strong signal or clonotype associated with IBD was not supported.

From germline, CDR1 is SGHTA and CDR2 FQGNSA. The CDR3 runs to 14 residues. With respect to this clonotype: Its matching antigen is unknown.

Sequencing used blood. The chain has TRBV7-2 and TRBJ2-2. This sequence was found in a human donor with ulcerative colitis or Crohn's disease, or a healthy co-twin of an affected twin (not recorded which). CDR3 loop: CASSLKKGTGELFF.